What follows is one TCR beta chain and its context. Its antigen is unknown. Clones were read by immunoSEQ multiplex PCR, and TCRdb kept only the in-frame ones, dropping some. The sample records about 83,000 clones, around nine tenths being singletons. The data originate from a study of OX40 agonist ivuxolimab in advanced cancers. Study-wide background: Patients received intravenous ivuxolimab every 2 weeks at 0.01 to 10 mg/kg.

Blood got drawn at baseline, again on cycle 4 day 1, and then on cycle 7 day 1. Notes on the study in general: The CD4+ and CD8+ T cells in the blood had expanded clonally by week 6 at 0.1 to 3.0 mg/kg. Low normalized T-cell clonal expansion also characterized some of the nonresponders.

The sequence was obtained from an adult with an advanced solid tumor such as melanoma, head and neck, liver or kidney cancer. Sequenced here: CD4+ or CD8+ T cells sorted from blood, sampled in a trial of the OX40 agonist ivuxolimab.

For the CDR3, the DNA is TGCGCCAGCAGCCCAGGGATAGTAAGGGAAAAACTGTTTTTT. It yields the protein CASSPGIVREKLFF. J is TRBJ1-4 and V is TRBV4-1; a weak D match, TRBD1 (5 bases). Germline V gene sequence: CDR1 MGHRA, CDR2 YSYEKL. Trimming shortened V by 4 bases and J by 8 bases, and 14 bases separated the two germline ends. This CDR3 has 14 amino acids.